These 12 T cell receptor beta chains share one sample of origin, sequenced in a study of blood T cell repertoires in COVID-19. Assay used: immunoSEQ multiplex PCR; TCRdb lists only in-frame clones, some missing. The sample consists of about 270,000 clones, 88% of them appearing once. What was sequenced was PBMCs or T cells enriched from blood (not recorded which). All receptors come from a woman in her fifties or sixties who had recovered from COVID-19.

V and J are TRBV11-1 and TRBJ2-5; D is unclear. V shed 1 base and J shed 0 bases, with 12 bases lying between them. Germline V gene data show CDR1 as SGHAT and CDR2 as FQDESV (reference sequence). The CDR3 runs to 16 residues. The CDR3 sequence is CASSLGAALDQETQYF. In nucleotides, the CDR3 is TGTGCCAGCAGCTTAGGTGCGGCGTTGGACCAAGAGACCCAGTACTTC.

CDR3 coding DNA: TGCGCCAGCAGCATCCCGCAGGAAAACCCCTTCTACGAGCAGTACTTC. This encodes CASSIPQENPFYEQYF. The chain joins TRBV5-1 to TRBJ2-7, with D hard to call. CDR1 and CDR2 from the germline V gene are SGHRS and YFSETQ. Trimming cost V 4 bases and J 3 bases, with 20 bases left between them. This CDR3 has 16 amino acids.

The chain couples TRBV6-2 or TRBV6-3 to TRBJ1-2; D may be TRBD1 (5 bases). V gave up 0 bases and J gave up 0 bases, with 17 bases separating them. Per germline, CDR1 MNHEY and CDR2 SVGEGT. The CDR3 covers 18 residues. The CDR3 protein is CASSYSPNNQGTNYGYTF. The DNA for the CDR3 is TGTGCCAGCAGTTACTCACCGAATAATCAGGGCACTAACTATGGCTACACCTTC.

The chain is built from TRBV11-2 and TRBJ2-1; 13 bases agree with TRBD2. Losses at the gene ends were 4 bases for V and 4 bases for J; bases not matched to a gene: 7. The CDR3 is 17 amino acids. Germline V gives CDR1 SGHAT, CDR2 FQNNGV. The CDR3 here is CASSSGLAGVGYNEQFF. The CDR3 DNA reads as TGTGCCAGCAGCTCAGGACTAGCGGGAGTGGGATACAATGAGCAGTTCTTC.

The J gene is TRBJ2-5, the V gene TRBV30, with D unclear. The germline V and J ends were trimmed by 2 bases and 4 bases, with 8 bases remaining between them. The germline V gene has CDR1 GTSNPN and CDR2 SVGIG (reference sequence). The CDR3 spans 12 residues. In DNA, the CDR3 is TGTGCCTGGAGTAGCCTGCGAGAGACCCAGTACTTC. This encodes CAWSSLRETQYF.

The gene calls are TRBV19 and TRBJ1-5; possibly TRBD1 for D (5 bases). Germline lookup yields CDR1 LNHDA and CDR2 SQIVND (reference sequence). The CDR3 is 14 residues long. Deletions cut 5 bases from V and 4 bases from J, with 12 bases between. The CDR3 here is CASSAGLSNQPQHF. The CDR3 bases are TGTGCCAGTAGTGCGGGACTGTCAAATCAGCCCCAGCATTTT.

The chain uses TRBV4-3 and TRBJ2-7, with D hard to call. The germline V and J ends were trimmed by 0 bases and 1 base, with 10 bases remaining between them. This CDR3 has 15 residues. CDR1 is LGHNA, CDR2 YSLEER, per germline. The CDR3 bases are TGCGCCAGCAGCCAAGATTACAGTCTATCCTACGAGCAGTACTTC. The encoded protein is CASSQDYSLSYEQYF.

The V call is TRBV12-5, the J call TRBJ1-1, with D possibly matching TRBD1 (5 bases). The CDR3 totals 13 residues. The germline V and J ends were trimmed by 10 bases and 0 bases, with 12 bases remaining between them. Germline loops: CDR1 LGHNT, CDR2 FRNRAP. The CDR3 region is CATSQAMNTEAFF. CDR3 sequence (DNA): TGTGCTACCTCACAGGCCATGAACACTGAAGCTTTCTTT.

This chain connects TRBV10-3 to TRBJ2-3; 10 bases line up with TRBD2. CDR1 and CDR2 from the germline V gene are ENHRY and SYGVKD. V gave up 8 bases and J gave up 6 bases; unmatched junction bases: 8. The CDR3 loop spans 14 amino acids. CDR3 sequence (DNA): TGTGCCATCCGGACTAGCGGACCGCTGGATACGCAGTATTTT. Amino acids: CAIRTSGPLDTQYF.

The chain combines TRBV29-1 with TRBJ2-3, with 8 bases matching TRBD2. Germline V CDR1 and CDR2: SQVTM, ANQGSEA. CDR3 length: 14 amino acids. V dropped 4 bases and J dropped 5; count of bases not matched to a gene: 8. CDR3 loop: CSVGSGRAGDTQYF. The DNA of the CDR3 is TGCAGCGTTGGTTCCGGGAGGGCCGGAGATACGCAGTATTTT.

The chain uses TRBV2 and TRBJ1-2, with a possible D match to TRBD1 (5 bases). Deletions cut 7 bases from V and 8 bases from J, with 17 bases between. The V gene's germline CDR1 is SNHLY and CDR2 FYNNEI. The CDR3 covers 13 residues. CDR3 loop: CASKVDSALGYTF. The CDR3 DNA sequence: TGTGCCAGCAAGGTTGACAGCGCCTTGGGCTACACCTTC.

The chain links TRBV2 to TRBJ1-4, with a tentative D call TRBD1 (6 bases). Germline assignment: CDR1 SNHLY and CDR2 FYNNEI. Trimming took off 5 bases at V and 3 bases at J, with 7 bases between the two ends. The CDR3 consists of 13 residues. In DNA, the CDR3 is TGTGCCAGCAGTTGGACAGCTAATGAAAAACTGTTTTTT. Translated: CASSWTANEKLFF.